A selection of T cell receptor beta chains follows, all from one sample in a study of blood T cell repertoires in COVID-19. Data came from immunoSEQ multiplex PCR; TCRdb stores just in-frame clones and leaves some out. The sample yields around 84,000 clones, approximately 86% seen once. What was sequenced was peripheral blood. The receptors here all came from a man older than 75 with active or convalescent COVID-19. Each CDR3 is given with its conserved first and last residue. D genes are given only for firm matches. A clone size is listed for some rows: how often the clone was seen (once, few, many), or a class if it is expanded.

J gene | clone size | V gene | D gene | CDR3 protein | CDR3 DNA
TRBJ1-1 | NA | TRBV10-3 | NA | CARRVSENTEAFF | TGTGCCAGACGGGTCTCCGAAAACACTGAAGCTTTCTTT
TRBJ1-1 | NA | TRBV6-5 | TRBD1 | CASRTNRGGNTEAFF | TGTGCCAGCAGAACAAACAGGGGTGGAAACACTGAAGCTTTCTTT
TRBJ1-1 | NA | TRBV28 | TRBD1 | CASRRTGEKAFF | TGTGCCAGCAGGAGGACAGGTGAAAAAGCTTTCTTT
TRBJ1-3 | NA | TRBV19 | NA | CASTDSSTRSGNTIYF | TGTGCCAGTACGGACAGTTCAACCCGCTCTGGAAACACCATATATTTT
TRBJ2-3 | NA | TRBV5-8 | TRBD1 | CASSFRTGGKDTQYF | TGTGCCAGCAGCTTCAGGACAGGGGGCAAGGATACGCAGTATTTT
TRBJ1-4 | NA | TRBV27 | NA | CASSDGNRAHEKLFF | TGTGCCAGCAGCGATGGGAACAGGGCGCATGAAAAACTGTTTTTT
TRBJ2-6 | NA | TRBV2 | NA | CAGRQSSGANVLTF | TGTGCCGGCCGACAGTCGTCTGGGGCCAACGTCCTGACTTTC
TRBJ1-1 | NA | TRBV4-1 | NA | CASSQLFGGEDTEAFF | TGCGCCAGCAGCCAACTCTTCGGGGGGGAGGACACTGAAGCTTTCTTT
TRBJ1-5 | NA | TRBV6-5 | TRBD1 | CASSYGTDVDQPQHF | TGTGCCAGCAGTTACGGGACAGACGTGGATCAGCCCCAGCATTTT
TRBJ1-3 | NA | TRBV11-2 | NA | CASSTGSNTIYF | TGTGCCAGCAGCACGGGTTCAAACACCATATATTTT
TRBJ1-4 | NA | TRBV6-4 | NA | CASIPRGPTNEKLFF | TGTGCCAGCATCCCGCGGGGACCAACTAATGAAAAACTGTTTTTT
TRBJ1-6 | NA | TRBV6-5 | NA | CASKLTGFNSPLHF | TGTGCCAGCAAACTGACAGGATTTAATTCACCCCTCCACTTT
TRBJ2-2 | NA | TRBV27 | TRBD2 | CASSLFARSASGTAGELFF | TGTGCCAGCAGTTTATTTGCAAGGTCGGCTAGCGGGACCGCCGGGGAGCTGTTTTTT
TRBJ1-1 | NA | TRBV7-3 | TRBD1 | CASSLTGQGASTEAFF | TGTGCCAGCAGCTTAACGGGACAGGGGGCTTCCACTGAAGCTTTCTTT
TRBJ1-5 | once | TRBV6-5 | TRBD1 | CAGKEPGGGNQPQHF | TGTGCCGGCAAAGAACCAGGGGGAGGAAATCAGCCCCAGCATTTT
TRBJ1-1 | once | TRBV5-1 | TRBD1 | CASSKEQGAVTEAFF | TGCGCCAGCAGCAAAGAACAGGGGGCTGTCACTGAAGCTTTCTTT
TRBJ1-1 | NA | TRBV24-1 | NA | CATRDTENTEAFF | TGTGCCACCAGAGACACGGAGAACACTGAAGCTTTCTTT
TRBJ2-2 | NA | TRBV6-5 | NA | CASRAPSGTGELFF | TGTGCCAGCAGGGCGCCCTCGGGCACCGGGGAGCTGTTTTTT
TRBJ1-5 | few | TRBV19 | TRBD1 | CASSIMGGTGNQPQHF | TGTGCCAGTAGTATAATGGGAGGGACAGGAAATCAGCCCCAGCATTTT
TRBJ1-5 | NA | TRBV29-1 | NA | CSVSNGGTNQPQHF | TGCAGCGTCTCTAATGGGGGGACTAATCAGCCCCAGCATTTT
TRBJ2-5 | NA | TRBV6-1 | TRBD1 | CASSDNRGQETQYF | TGTGCCAGCAGTGACAACAGGGGTCAGGAGACCCAGTACTTC
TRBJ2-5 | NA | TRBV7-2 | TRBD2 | CASSTRTSGGRETQYF | TGTGCCAGCAGCACTCGGACTAGCGGGGGCCGAGAGACCCAGTACTTC